The clone carrying this T cell receptor (beta chain) appeared a single time. The data originate from a study of OX40 agonist ivuxolimab in advanced cancers. Study overall: Patients received ivuxolimab, an agonistic anti-OX40 (CD134) antibody.

Using immunoSEQ multiplex PCR, the repertoire was profiled, and TCRdb retains in-frame clones only, with some absent. The sample has approximately 88,000 clones, 88% seen once. Here the sequenced sample was CD4+ or CD8+ T cells sorted from blood, taken in a trial of the OX40 agonist ivuxolimab. The TCR sequence derives from an adult with an advanced solid tumor such as melanoma, head and neck, liver or kidney cancer.

CDR3 sequence reads: CAWSVHLAKEETQYF. The CDR3, as DNA: TGTGCCTGGAGTGTACACCTAGCAAAAGAGGAGACCCAGTACTTC. V usage is TRBV30 and J usage is TRBJ2-5; tentatively, D is TRBD2 (5 bases). Trimming removed 0 bases at V and 5 bases at J, with 16 bases between. This CDR3 has 15 residues. CDR1 is GTSNPN, CDR2 SVGIG, per germline (reference sequence).